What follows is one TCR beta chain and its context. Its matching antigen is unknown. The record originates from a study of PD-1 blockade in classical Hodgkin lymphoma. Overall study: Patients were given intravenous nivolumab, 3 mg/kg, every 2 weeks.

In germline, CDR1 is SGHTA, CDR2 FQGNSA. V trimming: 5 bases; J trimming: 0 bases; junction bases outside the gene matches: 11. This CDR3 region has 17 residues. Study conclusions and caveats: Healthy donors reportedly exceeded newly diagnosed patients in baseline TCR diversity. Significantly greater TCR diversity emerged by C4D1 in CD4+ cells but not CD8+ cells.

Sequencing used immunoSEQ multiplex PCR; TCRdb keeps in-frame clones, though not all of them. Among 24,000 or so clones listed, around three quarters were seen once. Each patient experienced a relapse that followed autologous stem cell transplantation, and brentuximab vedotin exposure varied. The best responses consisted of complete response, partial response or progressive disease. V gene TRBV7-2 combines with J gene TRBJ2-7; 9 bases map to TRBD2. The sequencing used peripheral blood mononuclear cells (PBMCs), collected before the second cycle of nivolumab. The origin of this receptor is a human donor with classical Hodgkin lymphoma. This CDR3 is CASSPLRLAESSYEQYF. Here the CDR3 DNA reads TGTGCCAGCAGCCCCCTTCGACTAGCGGAGAGCTCCTACGAGCAGTACTTC.